Below, 10 T cell receptor beta chains from the same sample are listed, as sequenced in a study of pediatric ulcerative colitis. Using immunoSEQ multiplex PCR, the repertoire was profiled, and TCRdb retains in-frame clones only, with some absent. Of more than 35,000 clones listed, around four fifths are singletons. Rectal tissue came from one to two pinch biopsies taken at colonoscopy. Sequenced input: gut tissue. The receptors derive from a boy between 10 and 17 years old with moderate ulcerative colitis.

The V and J genes are TRBV10-3 and TRBJ1-6, with D unresolved. CDR1 and CDR2 (germline): ENHRY, SYGVKD. Trimming removed 6 bases at V and 0 bases at J, with 15 bases between. The CDR3 loop spans 17 amino acids. CDR3 coding DNA: TGTGCCATCAGCTCATCAACGGCCGCCTCCTATAATTCACCCCTCCACTTT. Translating gives CAISSSTAASYNSPLHF.

V gene TRBV7-2 combines with J gene TRBJ2-5; possible D gene TRBD2, 7 bases. CDR1 and CDR2 from the germline V gene are SGHTA and FQGNSA. The CDR3 is made up of 14 amino acids. V lost 8 bases to trimming and J lost 5 bases, with 18 bases between them. The CDR3 here is CASGPGGGLETQYF. Written as DNA, the CDR3 is TGTGCCAGCGGACCTGGGGGGGGCCTCGAGACCCAGTACTTC.

The CDR3 sequence is CASSLRSRQASIEKLFF. As DNA, the CDR3 is TGTGCCAGCAGTTTAAGGAGCCGACAGGCCTCGATTGAAAAACTGTTTTTT. This chain uses TRBV27 with TRBJ1-4; the D gene is possibly TRBD1 (6 bases). V shed 2 bases and J shed 7 bases, with 20 bases lying between them. The length of the CDR3 is 17 residues. CDR1 and CDR2 (germline): MNHEY, SMNVEV (reference sequence).

In this sample, this clone turned up a few times. V usage is TRBV5-1 and J usage is TRBJ1-3, with a weak D call TRBD1 (5 bases). The CDR3 runs to 15 residues. Looked up from germline, CDR1 is SGHRS and CDR2 is YFSETQ. With 5 bases removed from V and 2 bases from J, the gap between germline ends came to 14 bases. The CDR3 loop is CASRSIGTAGNTIYF. The CDR3 DNA sequence: TGCGCCAGCAGATCCATCGGGACGGCTGGAAACACCATATATTTT.

The rearrangement joins TRBV5-1 to TRBJ1-2; possible D gene TRBD1, 6 bases. The CDR3 runs to 14 residues. The V end was cut by 2 bases, the J end by 1 base, with 9 bases between. Germline CDR1 is SGHRS and CDR2 is YFSETQ. The CDR3, as DNA: TGCGCCAGCAGCTTAGGGGGGCTTAACTATGGCTACACCTTC. As protein: CASSLGGLNYGYTF. Drawing the rest from reference TRBV5-1 and TRBJ1-2, the complete variable domain is KAGVTQTPRYLIKTRGQQVTLSCSPISGHRSVSWYQQTPGQGLQFLFEYFSETQRNKGNFPGRFSGRQFSNSRSEMNVSTLELGDSALYLCASSLGGLNYGYTFGSGTRLTVV.

The chain combines TRBV5-4 with TRBJ1-4; D gene uncertain. Between the trimmed V and J ends, which lost 5 bases and 0 bases, there was a span of 20 bases. Germline loops: CDR1 SGHNT, CDR2 YYREEE (reference sequence). The CDR3 runs to 18 residues. CDR3: CASSLIGVPDATNEKLFF. In DNA, the CDR3 is TGTGCCAGCAGTCTGATTGGGGTACCCGATGCAACTAATGAAAAACTGTTTTTT.

The chain links TRBV4-2 to TRBJ2-1; D perhaps matches TRBD2 (6 bases). Germline V lookup: CDR1 LGHNA, CDR2 YNFKEQ. The germline V and J ends were trimmed by 1 base and 3 bases, with 13 bases remaining between them. The CDR3 consists of 16 residues. CDR3: CASSQATGVLYNEQFF. CDR3 DNA sequence: TGTGCCAGCAGCCAAGCCACGGGGGTGCTCTACAATGAGCAGTTCTTC.

The rearrangement links TRBV5-6 to TRBJ1-2, with D perhaps TRBD1 (6 bases). V dropped 2 bases and J dropped 4 bases, with 21 bases sitting between them. The CDR3 covers 17 residues. Germline-derived CDR1 and CDR2 are SGHDT and YYEEEE. The CDR3 spells CASSLEEDPGAFYGYTF. In DNA form, the CDR3 reads TGTGCCAGCAGCTTAGAGGAGGATCCGGGGGCGTTCTATGGCTACACCTTC.

CDR3 sequence reads: CASSQQGEETQYF. CDR3 in DNA: TGCGCCAGCAGCCAACAGGGGGAAGAGACCCAGTACTTC. The rearrangement joins TRBV5-1 to TRBJ2-5; 8 bases fit TRBD1. The germline V gene has CDR1 SGHRS and CDR2 YFSETQ. The J segment lost 3 bases and the V segment lost 4 bases, leaving 2 bases of the junction unmatched. There are 13 residues in the CDR3. The full variable domain, rest sourced from reference TRBV5-1 and TRBJ2-5, is KAGVTQTPRYLIKTRGQQVTLSCSPISGHRSVSWYQQTPGQGLQFLFEYFSETQRNKGNFPGRFSGRQFSNSRSEMNVSTLELGDSALYLCASSQQGEETQYFGPGTRLLVL.

The chain is built from TRBV30 and TRBJ1-4; 7 bases are shared with TRBD1. Losses at the gene ends were 7 bases for V and 6 bases for J; bases not matched to a gene: 8. The CDR3 consists of 13 residues. Germline CDR1 GTSNPN, CDR2 SVGIG (reference sequence). The CDR3 DNA sequence: TGTGCCTACTCCCCAGGGGGAGATGAAAAACTGTTTTTT. It specifies CAYSPGGDEKLFF.